These 5 T cell receptor beta chains were sequenced from one sample in a study of shared clonotypes between healthy human individuals. Measured with immunoSEQ multiplex PCR; TCRdb has only the in-frame clones, and not every one. This table has some 2.1 million clones, less than 95% appearing once. CD8 cells classed as naive were CD45RO-negative and positively selected for CCR7, excluding terminally differentiated effector memory CD45RA+ cells. The sequenced sample was naive CD8+ T cells sorted from blood. The receptor set was obtained from a man younger than 35 in good health.

The chain recombines TRBV28 with TRBJ1-2; 7 bases match TRBD1. CDR3 length equals 19 residues. Trimming took 3 bases from V and 1 from J; bases not matched to a gene: 17. Germline CDR1 MDHEN, CDR2 SYDVKM. The CDR3 DNA follows: TGTGCCAGCAGTTTTCCCCCCGGGACAGCCCCGAAAGTTAACTATGGCTACACCTTC. This gives the protein CASSFPPGTAPKVNYGYTF.

V gene TRBV6-5 combines with J gene TRBJ2-1; D is unresolved. V lost 0 bases and J lost 7, with 16 bases in between. Germline V gives CDR1 MNHEY, CDR2 SVGAGI. The CDR3 sequence is 16 residues long. The CDR3 protein is CASSYSSGEIVNEQFF. CDR3 coding DNA: TGTGCCAGCAGTTACTCTAGTGGAGAGATCGTAAATGAGCAGTTCTTC.

The chain couples TRBV11-2 to TRBJ2-7; TRBD2 matches 7 bases. The J segment lost 0 bases and the V segment lost 5 bases, leaving 7 bases of the junction unmatched. Germline V gene data show CDR1 as SGHAT and CDR2 as FQNNGV. The CDR3 sequence is 15 residues long. In nucleotides, the CDR3 is TGTGCCAGCAGCGGGGAGGGTGGGAGCTCCTACGAGCAGTACTTC. Residues: CASSGEGGSSYEQYF.

J is TRBJ2-2 and V is TRBV5-6; D is ambiguous. The germline gives CDR1 SGHDT, CDR2 YYEEEE. V lost 5 bases to trimming and J lost 6 bases, with 8 bases between them. The CDR3 runs to 12 residues. CDR3 sequence reads: CASRVMSGELFF. The CDR3, as DNA: TGTGCCAGCAGAGTTATGTCCGGGGAGCTGTTTTTT.

With regard to this clone: Other DNA variants within this sample encode the same CDR3. The rearrangement uses TRBV19 and TRBJ2-3; either TRBD1 or TRBD2 may fit D (5 bases each). Trimming took off 3 bases at V and 1 base at J, with 11 bases between the two ends. The CDR3 length is 15 residues. Germline V gene data show CDR1 as LNHDA and CDR2 as SQIVND (reference sequence). CDR3 DNA: TGTGCCAGTAGTATCCTACTGGGGGGCACAGATACGCAGTATTTT. Its protein is CASSILLGGTDTQYF.